A selection of T cell receptor beta chains follows, all from one sample in a study of OX40 agonist ivuxolimab in advanced cancers. The protocol was immunoSEQ multiplex PCR, while the TCRdb copy is restricted to in-frame clones and leaves out a portion. Here the sample spans tens of thousands of clones, around 93% being singletons. The sequencing here drew on CD4+ or CD8+ T cells sorted from blood, taken in a trial of the OX40 agonist ivuxolimab. The receptors shown here come from an adult with an advanced solid tumor such as melanoma, head and neck, liver or kidney cancer. The conserved cysteine and the conserved F or W are not part of the CDR3 here. Fields, in order: clone size, J gene, V gene, CDR3 protein. Some rows have no size entry. The others give once, few or many, or a class for an expanded clone.

- | TRBJ2-3 | TRBV13 | ASSTSGTSTDTQY
- | TRBJ2-1 | TRBV4-1 | ASSQEQGTYNEQF
- | TRBJ1-2 | TRBV7-8 | ASSSRRDRGGYT
- | TRBJ1-5 | TRBV28 | ASRHPGESQPQH
- | TRBJ2-3 | TRBV27 | ASSFLRLAGTDTQY
- | TRBJ1-5 | TRBV6-1 | ASSDLPAQH
- | TRBJ2-7 | TRBV19 | ASRSSESSYEQY
- | TRBJ1-2 | TRBV15 | ATSRDGQSYT
once | TRBJ2-1 | TRBV7-3 | ASSSQGGEQF
- | TRBJ1-2 | TRBV6-1 | ASSVLGLWYGYT
- | TRBJ1-1 | TRBV27 | ASSPDRGANAEAF
medium-sized | TRBJ1-2 | TRBV25-1 | ASSEGTGYYGYT
- | TRBJ1-1 | TRBV5-1 | ASSSRGGNTEAF
- | TRBJ2-2 | TRBV5-1 | ASSLATSGNTGELF
- | TRBJ1-1 | TRBV27 | ASSLTAYGNTEAF
- | TRBJ2-2 | TRBV27 | ASSFRRVVSSGRGRTGELF
- | TRBJ2-2 | TRBV29-1 | SVRTSGRQSGELF
once | TRBJ2-7 | TRBV7-9 | ASSLGDSAYEQY
- | TRBJ2-7 | TRBV28 | ASSLKDRVN
- | TRBJ2-1 | TRBV7-8 | ASSLAGGGRYNEQF
- | TRBJ1-5 | TRBV27 | ASSLMSNQPQH
- | TRBJ2-4 | TRBV6-5 | ASIFNIQY
- | TRBJ2-7 | TRBV4-1 | ASSPGTGTYEQY
once | TRBJ2-7 | TRBV6-1 | ASSEDSSYEQY
- | TRBJ2-6 | TRBV5-6 | ASSLGFSGANVLT
- | TRBJ2-5 | TRBV27 | ASRDYDQETQY
- | TRBJ2-4 | TRBV28 | ASVPAREQGSYIQY
- | TRBJ1-6 | TRBV30 | ASHQGSAPLH
- | TRBJ1-5 | TRBV5-5 | ASSLELRDQPQH
- | TRBJ1-2 | TRBV4-1 | ASSQDQGNYGYT
few | TRBJ2-7 | TRBV7-9 | ASSPSSGSGYEQY
- | TRBJ2-1 | TRBV15 | ATSREKAGEGHNEQF
- | TRBJ2-1 | TRBV19 | ASKEASGSLNNEQF
- | TRBJ2-4 | TRBV5-1 | ASSPMTGLAKNIQY
- | TRBJ1-4 | TRBV29-1 | SVEGQGTNEKLF
- | TRBJ2-2 | TRBV5-4 | ASSLMQYPNTGELF
- | TRBJ2-1 | TRBV19 | ASSITPTGNEQF
- | TRBJ2-6 | TRBV7-2 | ASSPQRGPGNVLT
- | TRBJ2-5 | TRBV5-4 | ASSLSSGIYEQY
- | TRBJ1-1 | TRBV9 | ASSVSAGMMNTEAF
- | TRBJ2-7 | TRBV15 | ATSRDLANEQY
- | TRBJ2-7 | TRBV4-1 | ASSQDIASGSYEQY
once | TRBJ2-5 | TRBV27 | ASSFRGGETQY
- | TRBJ2-1 | TRBV5-4 | ACGQESNEQF
- | TRBJ2-1 | TRBV11-3 | ASSSQTTSADNEQF
- | TRBJ2-2 | TRBV14 | ASRQGLAGGTGELF
- | TRBJ2-7 | TRBV30 | AWRVNSYEQY
- | TRBJ2-7 | TRBV19 | ASSPRTSGRYEQY
- | TRBJ1-1 | TRBV7-8 | ASSLGAGGVNTEAF